One sample yielded the 2 T cell receptor beta chains listed below, sequenced in a study of blood T cells in healthy people across ages. A J-beta primer mix and a sample-barcoded 5' primer were used in a second PCR of about 6 to 12 cycles. TCRdb reprocessed the 5' RACE reads via MiXCR and lists one record per CDR3 protein. The sample records about a million distinct CDR3 sequences, roughly 47% being singletons. The sequenced material came from blood. The receptors stem from a woman aged 60-75 years in good health.

The chain uses TRBV19 and TRBJ2-5, with D hard to call. The CDR3 spans 15 residues. Trimming took off 1 base at V and 0 bases at J, with 9 bases between the two ends. Germline V CDR1 and CDR2: LNHDA, SQIVND (reference sequence). The chain's CDR3 is CASSIGRGNQETQYF. The DNA of the CDR3 is TGTGCCAGTAGTATAGGTCGTGGGAACCAAGAGACCCAGTACTTC.

This clonotype has only a few counts. The CDR3 loop is CASSFLTEETQYF. The CDR3 DNA reads TGTGCCAGCAGTTTCCTTACAGAAGAGACCCAGTACTTC. The chain is built from TRBV27 and TRBJ2-5; D gene unclear. Germline CDR1 MNHEY, CDR2 SMNVEV (reference sequence). This CDR3 is built from 13 residues. V gave up 3 bases and J gave up 3 bases, with 8 bases separating them.